Listed below are T cell receptor beta chains from one sample, sequenced in a study of T-cell reconstitution after alpha-beta-depleted transplantation in children. Each CDR3 protein gets one entry after TCRdb re-called the PCR reads with MiXCR. This sample has about 470,000 distinct CDR3 sequences, with over 40% found just once. Sequenced here: PBMCs, sampled before TCRalphabeta/CD19-depleted stem cell transplant. The receptor source for this set is a girl aged 2-10 years with aplastic anemia, due to receive a stem cell transplant. Each CDR3 is given with its conserved first and last residue. D genes are given only for firm matches. Clone size appears in some rows only: once, few, many, or a class for an expanded clone.

v_gene: TRBV20-1; j_gene: TRBJ1-2; abundance: few; d_gene: TRBD1; CDR3aa: CSARDRWTGYGYTF; CDR3nt: TGCAGTGCTAGAGATCGGTGGACAGGGTATGGCTACACCTTC
v_gene: TRBV6-1; j_gene: TRBJ2-3; abundance: NA; d_gene: NA; CDR3aa: CASSIGADTQYF; CDR3nt: TGTGCCAGCAGTATCGGCGCAGATACGCAGTATTTT
v_gene: TRBV28; j_gene: TRBJ2-5; abundance: once; d_gene: NA; CDR3aa: CASSFNAYYQETQYF; CDR3nt: TGTGCCAGCAGTTTTAACGCATACTACCAAGAGACCCAGTACTTC
v_gene: TRBV20-1; j_gene: TRBJ2-7; abundance: NA; d_gene: TRBD2; CDR3aa: CSASIAGGPYEQYF; CDR3nt: TGCAGTGCTTCGATTGCGGGAGGGCCGTACGAGCAGTACTTC
v_gene: TRBV5-1; j_gene: TRBJ2-1; abundance: many; d_gene: TRBD2; CDR3aa: CASGVAGGNEQFF; CDR3nt: TGCGCCAGCGGGGTAGCGGGAGGGAATGAGCAGTTCTTC
v_gene: TRBV5-1; j_gene: TRBJ2-1; abundance: many; d_gene: TRBD2; CDR3aa: CASRGTSGSLIAFF; CDR3nt: TGCGCCAGCAGGGGGACTAGCGGGTCCCTGATAGCGTTCTTC
v_gene: TRBV4-1; j_gene: TRBJ2-2; abundance: NA; d_gene: NA; CDR3aa: CASSHPRTSGELFF; CDR3nt: TGCGCCAGCAGCCACCCTAGGACCTCCGGGGAGCTGTTTTTT
v_gene: TRBV12-3/TRBV12-4; j_gene: TRBJ2-1; abundance: NA; d_gene: TRBD2; CDR3aa: CASSFAGLAFF; CDR3nt: TGTGCCAGCAGTTTTGCGGGACTAGCGTTCTTC
v_gene: TRBV7-9; j_gene: TRBJ1-3; abundance: NA; d_gene: NA; CDR3aa: CASSLLRNLGNTIYF; CDR3nt: TGTGCCAGCAGCTTACTGCGGAACCTCGGAAACACCATATATTTT
v_gene: TRBV5-1; j_gene: TRBJ2-7; abundance: NA; d_gene: TRBD1; CDR3aa: CASRERQGPSYEQYF; CDR3nt: TGCGCCAGCAGGGAGCGACAGGGCCCGTCCTACGAGCAGTACTTC
v_gene: TRBV7-6; j_gene: TRBJ2-6; abundance: NA; d_gene: NA; CDR3aa: CASKQGRGPSSGANVLTF; CDR3nt: TGTGCCAGCAAGCAAGGCAGGGGCCCCTCCTCTGGGGCCAACGTCCTGACTTTC
v_gene: TRBV5-1; j_gene: TRBJ2-1; abundance: NA; d_gene: TRBD2; CDR3aa: CASSLGTSGSPHSYNEQFF; CDR3nt: TGCGCCAGCAGCCTGGGGACTAGCGGCAGCCCCCACTCCTACAATGAGCAGTTCTTC
v_gene: TRBV6-1; j_gene: TRBJ2-3; abundance: NA; d_gene: TRBD2; CDR3aa: CASRPGRGGTDTQYF; CDR3nt: TGTGCCAGCCGACCCGGGAGGGGGGGCACAGATACGCAGTATTTT
v_gene: TRBV7-9; j_gene: TRBJ2-1; abundance: NA; d_gene: NA; CDR3aa: CASSLSVNEQFF; CDR3nt: TGTGCCAGCAGTTTATCTGTAAATGAGCAGTTCTTC
v_gene: TRBV7-2; j_gene: TRBJ2-2; abundance: few; d_gene: TRBD2; CDR3aa: CASSKGLAWTGELFF; CDR3nt: TGTGCCAGCAGCAAGGGACTAGCGTGGACCGGGGAGCTGTTTTTT
v_gene: TRBV7-3; j_gene: TRBJ2-3; abundance: NA; d_gene: TRBD2; CDR3aa: CASSLGGTRGLAADTQYF; CDR3nt: TGTGCCAGCAGCCTGGGGGGGACCCGGGGACTAGCCGCAGATACGCAGTATTTT
v_gene: TRBV20-1; j_gene: TRBJ2-7; abundance: NA; d_gene: TRBD1; CDR3aa: CSAIPGTGSYEQYF; CDR3nt: TGCAGTGCTATCCCTGGGACAGGTTCCTACGAGCAGTACTTC
v_gene: TRBV20-1; j_gene: TRBJ1-1; abundance: many; d_gene: NA; CDR3aa: CSAHGSAGNTEAFF; CDR3nt: TGCAGTGCCCACGGGAGCGCGGGGAACACTGAAGCTTTCTTT
v_gene: TRBV7-8; j_gene: TRBJ2-1; abundance: NA; d_gene: TRBD1; CDR3aa: CASSLEGTGFYNEQFF; CDR3nt: TGTGCCAGCAGCTTAGAAGGGACAGGGTTCTACAATGAGCAGTTCTTC
v_gene: TRBV6-2/TRBV6-3; j_gene: TRBJ2-1; abundance: NA; d_gene: TRBD2; CDR3aa: CASSRPGLARAYNEQFF; CDR3nt: TGTGCCAGCAGTCGCCCGGGACTAGCTAGGGCCTACAATGAGCAGTTCTTC
v_gene: TRBV20-1; j_gene: TRBJ2-7; abundance: many; d_gene: NA; CDR3aa: CSVDYYSYEQYF; CDR3nt: TGCAGTGTAGATTACTACTCCTACGAGCAGTACTTC
v_gene: TRBV5-5; j_gene: TRBJ2-1; abundance: many; d_gene: TRBD2; CDR3aa: CASSWLAGEGNEQFF; CDR3nt: TGTGCCAGCAGCTGGTTAGCGGGAGAGGGCAATGAGCAGTTCTTC
v_gene: TRBV15; j_gene: TRBJ2-2; abundance: NA; d_gene: TRBD1; CDR3aa: CATSRGTGKDTGELFF; CDR3nt: TGTGCCACCAGCAGAGGGACAGGGAAGGATACCGGGGAGCTGTTTTTT
v_gene: TRBV30; j_gene: TRBJ2-3; abundance: NA; d_gene: TRBD2; CDR3aa: CAWTPGLASWDTQYF; CDR3nt: TGTGCCTGGACTCCGGGACTAGCCTCATGGGATACGCAGTATTTT
v_gene: TRBV29-1; j_gene: TRBJ2-1; abundance: NA; d_gene: TRBD2; CDR3aa: CSVPTSGVKNEQFF; CDR3nt: TGCAGCGTTCCTACTAGCGGGGTAAAGAATGAGCAGTTCTTC
v_gene: TRBV5-1; j_gene: TRBJ2-7; abundance: NA; d_gene: TRBD2; CDR3aa: CASNGTSLCEQYF; CDR3nt: TGCGCCAGCAACGGGACTAGTCTTTGTGAGCAGTACTTC
v_gene: TRBV6-5; j_gene: TRBJ1-5; abundance: NA; d_gene: NA; CDR3aa: CASSYSRPEGSNQPQHF; CDR3nt: TGTGCCAGCAGTTACTCCCGACCCGAGGGGAGCAATCAGCCCCAGCATTTT
v_gene: TRBV28; j_gene: TRBJ1-4; abundance: many; d_gene: NA; CDR3aa: CASSLTAEKLFF; CDR3nt: TGTGCCAGCAGTTTAACAGCCGAAAAACTGTTTTTT
v_gene: TRBV20-1; j_gene: TRBJ2-1; abundance: few; d_gene: TRBD2; CDR3aa: CSATTIAGVYNEQFF; CDR3nt: TGCAGTGCTACGACAATAGCGGGAGTTTACAATGAGCAGTTCTTC
v_gene: TRBV6-5; j_gene: TRBJ2-2; abundance: few; d_gene: NA; CDR3aa: CASSSRGGENTGELFF; CDR3nt: TGTGCCAGCAGTTCCCGCGGCGGGGAGAACACCGGGGAGCTGTTTTTT
v_gene: TRBV20-1; j_gene: TRBJ2-1; abundance: once; d_gene: NA; CDR3aa: CSASRVDEQFF; CDR3nt: TGCAGTGCTAGTCGGGTGGATGAGCAGTTCTTC
v_gene: TRBV5-6; j_gene: TRBJ2-3; abundance: NA; d_gene: NA; CDR3aa: CASSLGSTVTDTQYF; CDR3nt: TGTGCCAGCAGCTTGGGTAGTACAGTCACAGATACGCAGTATTTT
v_gene: TRBV28; j_gene: TRBJ2-4; abundance: many; d_gene: TRBD1; CDR3aa: CASSPYKDRGDIQYF; CDR3nt: TGTGCCAGCAGTCCCTATAAGGACAGGGGGGACATTCAGTACTTC
v_gene: TRBV9; j_gene: TRBJ2-1; abundance: many; d_gene: NA; CDR3aa: CASSVETDYLSSYNEQFF; CDR3nt: TGTGCCAGCAGCGTAGAGACGGACTATCTATCCTCCTACAATGAGCAGTTCTTC
v_gene: TRBV10-3; j_gene: TRBJ1-1; abundance: few; d_gene: NA; CDR3aa: CAISIGGAAAGGTEAFF; CDR3nt: TGTGCCATCAGTATCGGGGGTGCCGCCGCCGGGGGCACTGAAGCTTTCTTT
v_gene: TRBV2; j_gene: TRBJ2-1; abundance: few; d_gene: NA; CDR3aa: CASTTAGEQFF; CDR3nt: TGTGCCAGCACCACGGCGGGGGAGCAGTTCTTC